The clone carrying this T cell receptor beta chain showed up many times. Two consecutive negative NP/OP PCR tests, clearance, or resolved symptoms defined Cohort 3 recovery. CDR1 and CDR2 from the germline V gene are SGHRS and YFSETQ. Trimming cost V 2 bases and J 0 bases, with 3 bases left between them. This CDR3 comprises 13 residues. The table came from immunoSEQ multiplex PCR; TCRdb's copy has only in-frame clones and leaves some out. The sample holds over 200,000 clones; around 84% are singletons and the top ten take approximately 19%. The data were obtained in a study of blood T cell repertoires in COVID-19.

The chain recombines TRBV5-1 with TRBJ1-5, with D unresolved. Sequenced: PBMCs or T cells enriched from blood (not recorded which). This receptor was taken from a middle-aged man who had recovered from COVID-19. The CDR3: CASSFYSNQPQHF. The DNA of the CDR3 is TGCGCCAGCAGCTTTTATAGCAATCAGCCCCAGCATTTT. The variable domain in full, with the rest retrieved from reference TRBV5-1 and TRBJ1-5, is KAGVTQTPRYLIKTRGQQVTLSCSPISGHRSVSWYQQTPGQGLQFLFEYFSETQRNKGNFPGRFSGRQFSNSRSEMNVSTLELGDSALYLCASSFYSNQPQHFGDGTRLSIL.